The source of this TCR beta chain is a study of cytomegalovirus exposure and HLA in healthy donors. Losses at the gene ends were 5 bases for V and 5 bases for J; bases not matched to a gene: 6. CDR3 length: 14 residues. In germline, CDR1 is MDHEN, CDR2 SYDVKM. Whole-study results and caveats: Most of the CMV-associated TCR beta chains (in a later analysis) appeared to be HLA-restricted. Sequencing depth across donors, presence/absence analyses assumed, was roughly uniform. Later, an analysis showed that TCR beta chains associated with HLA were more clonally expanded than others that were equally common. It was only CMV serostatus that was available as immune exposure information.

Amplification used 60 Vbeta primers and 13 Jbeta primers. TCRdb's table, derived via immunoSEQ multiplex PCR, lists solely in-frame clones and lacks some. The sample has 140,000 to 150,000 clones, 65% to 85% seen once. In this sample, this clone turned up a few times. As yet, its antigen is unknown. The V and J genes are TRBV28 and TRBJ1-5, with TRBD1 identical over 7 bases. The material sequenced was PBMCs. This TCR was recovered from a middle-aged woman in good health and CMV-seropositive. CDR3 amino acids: CASSASGGHQPQHF. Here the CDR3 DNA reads TGTGCCAGCAGTGCCTCAGGGGGACATCAGCCCCAGCATTTT.